These T cell receptor beta chains were read from a single sample in a study of CD8 T cells in ankylosing spondylitis. TCRdb reprocessed the 5' RACE reads via MiXCR and lists one record per CDR3 protein. The sample lists about 92,000 distinct CDR3 sequences; 8.8% were seen once. The sequencing sample was made of blood, either unsorted or a sorted T cell fraction (not recorded which). The receptor source for this set is a male donor with ankylosing spondylitis or in good health (not recorded which). CDR3s include the opening cysteine and the closing phenylalanine or tryptophan. Each record gives: J gene, CDR3 length, clone size, V gene, D gene, CDR3 DNA, CDR3 protein. The D gene is left open where the match is weak. Rows may omit the clone size; those that give it use once, few, many or a size class.

TRBJ2-1 | 18 | many | TRBV7-3 | TRBD2 | TGTGCCAGCAGCTTAACTTCCGCTAGCGGGGGAACATACAATGAGCAGTTCTTC | CASSLTSASGGTYNEQFF
TRBJ2-1 | 15 | many | TRBV7-2 | TRBD2 | TGTGCCAGCAGCTTACTAGCGGGGGCCTACAATGAGCAGTTCTTC | CASSLLAGAYNEQFF
TRBJ1-3 | 15 | - | TRBV5-1 | - | TGCGCCAGCAGGTCGACAGGTTCCACTGGAAACACCATATATTTT | CASRSTGSTGNTIYF
TRBJ2-7 | 13 | many | TRBV9 | - | TGTGCCAGCAGCGCGGACGGCTACTACGAGCAGTACTTC | CASSADGYYEQYF
TRBJ1-1 | 13 | few | TRBV5-1 | - | TGCGCCAGCAGTTATCAGGGGAACACTGAAGCTTTCTTT | CASSYQGNTEAFF
TRBJ2-1 | 16 | few | TRBV29-1 | TRBD2 | TGCAGCGTTGCGCTTTCGACTAGCGGGGGCCGCAATGAGCAGTTCTTC | CSVALSTSGGRNEQFF
TRBJ1-1 | 13 | many | TRBV29-1 | - | TGCAGCGTTGAATTGCCTCGAGAGACTGAAGCTTTCTTT | CSVELPRETEAFF
TRBJ2-1 | 14 | many | TRBV9 | TRBD2 | TGTGCCAGCACTTGGGGGGAGGGTATACATGAGCAGTTCTTC | CASTWGEGIHEQFF
TRBJ2-5 | 14 | - | TRBV4-1 | TRBD2 | TGCGCCAGCAGCCAAGGTCTAGCGGAGCAGACCCAGTACTTC | CASSQGLAEQTQYF
TRBJ2-3 | 15 | many | TRBV5-1 | TRBD1 | TGCGCCAGCAGCTTACAGGGGGCAGAGGCAGATACGCAGTATTTT | CASSLQGAEADTQYF
TRBJ2-5 | 12 | many | TRBV3-1 | - | TGTGCCAGCAGCGACCCCCAATCGGCCCAGTACTTC | CASSDPQSAQYF
TRBJ1-2 | 18 | few | TRBV19 | TRBD1 | TGTGCCAGTATCCCCAATCCGGGACAGGGGGCTTCAGTTCGAGGCTACACCTTC | CASIPNPGQGASVRGYTF
TRBJ2-7 | 17 | - | TRBV3-1 | TRBD2 | TGTGCCAGCAGCCAAGTGACTAGCGGGGGCCCTCTACGAGGGCAGTACTTC | CASSQVTSGGPLRGQYF
TRBJ2-3 | 10 | many | TRBV12-3/TRBV12-4 | - | TGTGCCAGCAGCACAGATACGCAGTATTTT | CASSTDTQYF
TRBJ2-1 | 16 | many | TRBV5-1 | - | TGCGCCAGCAGTTCCAGGGGCCTGAGCTCCTACAATGAGCAGTTCTTC | CASSSRGLSSYNEQFF
TRBJ2-3 | 14 | few | TRBV2 | TRBD2 | TGTGCCAGCAAAACTAGCGGGAGCACAGATACGCAGTATTTT | CASKTSGSTDTQYF
TRBJ1-6 | 13 | many | TRBV12-3/TRBV12-4 | - | TGTGCCAGCAGTTGGGGTTCGAATTCACCCCTCCACTTT | CASSWGSNSPLHF
TRBJ2-1 | 15 | few | TRBV18 | - | TGTGCCAGCTCAGCCCGGGACCTTGAATACAATGAGCAGTTCTTC | CASSARDLEYNEQFF
TRBJ2-7 | 12 | few | TRBV7-9 | - | TGTGCCAGCAGTGAAAGGGTTGAAGAGCAGTACTTC | CASSERVEEQYF
TRBJ2-1 | 16 | many | TRBV7-4 | TRBD1 | TGTGCCAGCAGCTGGTGGAGGGACAGGGTGTGGAATGAGCAGTTCTTC | CASSWWRDRVWNEQFF
TRBJ2-5 | 14 | many | TRBV12-3/TRBV12-4 | - | TGTGCCAGCCCGGACAAGGGGACCAGCGAGACCCAGTACTTC | CASPDKGTSETQYF
TRBJ2-7 | 13 | few | TRBV2 | TRBD1 | TGTGCCAGCGTACAGGGGGCGGTCTACGAGCAGTACTTC | CASVQGAVYEQYF
TRBJ2-3 | 13 | many | TRBV28 | - | TGTGCCAGCAGCACAACAGGGTCAGATACGCAGTATTTT | CASSTTGSDTQYF
TRBJ2-1 | 16 | many | TRBV5-1 | TRBD1 | TGCGCCAGCAGCACGCGGACAGGGGACCCTGGGAATGAGCAGTTCTTC | CASSTRTGDPGNEQFF
TRBJ2-5 | 16 | many | TRBV6-5 | - | TGTGCCAGCAGTTCTAACCGGGGGTCAGGGGAGGAGACCCAGTACTTC | CASSSNRGSGEETQYF
TRBJ2-1 | 12 | many | TRBV30 | - | TGTGCCTGGAGTTCCGCTTACAATGAGCAGTTCTTC | CAWSSAYNEQFF
TRBJ2-2 | 16 | many | TRBV12-3/TRBV12-4 | TRBD2 | TGTGCCAGCAGTTCGACTAGCGGGGGCTGGAATAGGGAGCTGTTTTTT | CASSSTSGGWNRELFF
TRBJ1-2 | 13 | many | TRBV7-9 | - | TGTGCCAGCAGCTTAGGATACCAGACTGGCTACACCTTC | CASSLGYQTGYTF
TRBJ1-1 | 14 | - | TRBV6-1 | - | TGTGCCAGTACCGAGGGGGGCGTGAACACTGAAGCTTTCTTT | CASTEGGVNTEAFF
TRBJ1-5 | 16 | few | TRBV6-1 | - | TGTGCCAACGAGACAGGTCTAGCTTATAGCAATCAGCCCCAGCATTTT | CANETGLAYSNQPQHF
TRBJ1-2 | 15 | - | TRBV6-5 | - | TGTGCCAGCAGTTACTCGAATGAAGTCGGCTATGGCTACACCTTC | CASSYSNEVGYGYTF
TRBJ1-1 | 15 | many | TRBV12-3/TRBV12-4 | TRBD1 | TGTGCCAGCAGTCCTGGACAGGGGTTGAACACTGAAGCTTTCTTT | CASSPGQGLNTEAFF
TRBJ2-7 | 12 | - | TRBV19 | - | TGTGCCAGTAGTATGGAAGGGGGCGAGCAGTACTTC | CASSMEGGEQYF
TRBJ2-7 | 16 | many | TRBV5-5 | - | TGTGCCAGCAGCTTGGGGGACGGGGGCGTTTCCTACGAGCAGTACTTC | CASSLGDGGVSYEQYF
TRBJ1-2 | 14 | few | TRBV15 | - | TGTGCCACCAGCAGAGATAGGTCAAACTATGGCTACACCTTC | CATSRDRSNYGYTF
TRBJ1-2 | 15 | many | TRBV20-1 | - | TGCAGTGCCACGCCCAACCGGGTCTCCCTATACGGCTACACCTTC | CSATPNRVSLYGYTF
TRBJ2-5 | 14 | many | TRBV20-1 | - | TGCAGTGCTAAGGGCCAGGAGGGAGCGGGGACCCAGTACTTC | CSAKGQEGAGTQYF